This T cell receptor beta chain was recovered during a study of molecular identifiers for immune sequencing clone quantification. Study as a whole: The replicates split RNA from about 19,000 or 110,000 naive CD8 cells five ways and sequenced four. Study conclusions and caveats: Clone sizes that are highly expanded could be underestimated when identical TCR molecules share a barcode.

Previously described methods and listed TCR primers produced bulk TCR libraries. In TCRdb, the PCR reads were re-called with MiXCR into one record per CDR3 protein. The top ten hold under 0.8% of the sample, which has under 600,000 distinct CDR3 sequences, about 26% seen once. Naive CD8 T cell sorting was performed on the CD8+CD4-CCR7+CD45RA+ phenotype. This clonotype has just one count. As yet, its antigen is unknown. The CDR3 is made up of 11 amino acids. The junction had 6 bases not matched to a gene; V was cut back by 6 bases and J by 16 bases. Germline CDR1 reads MDHEN; CDR2 reads SYDVKM. Source material: naive CD8+ T cells from blood, with Jurkat cell RNA spiked in. As for subset: FACS-sorted CD8+CD4-CCR7+CD45RA+ naive T cells. This clonotype was obtained from a human donor in good health. Some libraries in this study had Jurkat cell RNA spiked in. This rearrangement joins TRBV28 to TRBJ1-3; 10 nucleotides align to TRBD1. CDR3 amino acids: CASSPDRGYYF. The CDR3 nucleotides read TGTGCCAGCAGCCCGGACAGGGGGTATTATTTT. Drawing the rest from reference TRBV28 and TRBJ1-3, the complete variable domain is DVKVTQSSRYLVKRTGEKVFLECVQDMDHENMFWYRQDPGLGLRLIYFSYDVKMKEKGDIPEGYSVSREKKERFSLILESASTNQTSMYLCASSPDRGYYFGEGSWLTVV.